Below, 11 T cell receptor beta chains from the same sample are listed, as sequenced in a study of CD8+ T cells in alopecia areata. Noted treatment: oral pan-JAK inhibitor, 5-10 mg twice daily. Extraction and reverse transcription of RNA yielded cDNA as the sequencing template. Profiled with immunoSEQ multiplex PCR; TCRdb holds only in-frame clones, not every one. The table lists tens of thousands of clones, just over 70% of them singletons, with approximately 15% in the top ten. Sample: CD8+ T cells sorted from blood, taken at week 44, from a patient treated with tofacitinib. The receptors stem from a human donor with alopecia areata.

This chain joins TRBV6-5 and TRBJ2-6, with D possibly TRBD2 on 5 matching bases. The CDR3 runs 15 residues. V was pared by 10 bases and J by 0 bases, with 13 bases between. The germline V gene has CDR1 MNHEY and CDR2 SVGAGI. The DNA of the CDR3 is TGTGCCACCAAGAAGGGAGTCTCTGGGGCCAACGTCCTGACTTTC. It yields the protein CATKKGVSGANVLTF.

The chain recombines TRBV7-6 with TRBJ1-1, with TRBD1 matching 9 bases. This CDR3 is built from 14 residues. Germline CDR1 reads SGHVS; CDR2 reads FNYEAQ. V was pared by 5 bases and J by 4 bases, with 5 bases of the junction left unmatched. The CDR3 is CASSLETGGTEAFF. CDR3 nucleotides: TGTGCCAGCAGCCTTGAGACAGGGGGCACTGAAGCTTTCTTT.

The V gene is TRBV11-2, the J gene TRBJ2-1, with TRBD2 identical over 10 bases. This CDR3 region has 18 residues. Germline CDR1 and CDR2: SGHAT and FQNNGV. Trimming took 0 bases from V and 4 from J; bases not matched to a gene: 9. In nucleotides, the CDR3 is TGTGCCAGCAGCTTAGAATCTCCACTAGCGGGAAGGTACAATGAGCAGTTCTTC. Protein sequence: CASSLESPLAGRYNEQFF.

This clone was detected a few times. The rearrangement links TRBV4-1 to TRBJ1-5; 7 nucleotides align to TRBD1. Trimming at V came to 0 bases and at J to 2 bases, leaving 7 bases not matched to a gene. Germline lookup yields CDR1 MGHRA and CDR2 YSYEKL. This CDR3 is 17 amino acids long. The CDR3 protein is CASSQEGVTGGNQPQHF. As DNA, the CDR3 is TGCGCCAGCAGCCAAGAGGGTGTCACAGGGGGCAATCAGCCCCAGCATTTT.

The V gene is TRBV6-1, the J gene TRBJ2-7; possible D gene TRBD1, 6 bases. V was trimmed by 7 bases and J by 2 bases, leaving 15 bases between them. The CDR3 has 14 residues. Germline V gene sequence: CDR1 MNHNS, CDR2 SASEGT. The CDR3 loop is CASTLGRGAYEQYF. In DNA, the CDR3 is TGTGCCAGCACCCTGGGCAGGGGCGCCTACGAGCAGTACTTC.

As for this clone: The junction departs from the called germline gene at one end, perhaps through a read error. The rearrangement joins TRBV14 to TRBJ2-7; 7 bases are shared with TRBD1. Per germline, CDR1 SGHDN and CDR2 FVKESK. The CDR3 has 11 amino acids. CDR3 sequence: CASSLGTAFFF. The CDR3, as DNA: TGTGCCAGCAGCCTAGGGACAGCCTTTTTCTTC.

The chain links TRBV5-1 to TRBJ2-7; TRBD2 matches 8 bases. Germline V gene data show CDR1 as SGHRS and CDR2 as YFSETQ. V was pared by 4 bases and J by 4 bases, with 4 bases of the junction left unmatched. The CDR3 runs 13 residues. The CDR3 is CASSAGLAYEQYF. The CDR3 DNA sequence: TGCGCCAGCAGCGCCGGACTAGCTTACGAGCAGTACTTC.

This chain uses TRBV6-4 with TRBJ1-1; unclear D gene. CDR1 and CDR2 from the germline V gene are MRHNA and SNTAGT. Deletions cut 2 bases from V and 4 bases from J, with 11 bases between. The CDR3 contains 14 residues. The CDR3: CASSDRFDGTEAFF. DNA for the CDR3: TGTGCCAGCAGTGACAGGTTTGATGGCACTGAAGCTTTCTTT.

With regard to this clone: Germline and junction disagree at one end, which may indicate a read error. The chain uses TRBV30 and TRBJ2-1; 7 bases are shared with TRBD1. From germline, CDR1 is GTSNPN and CDR2 SVGIG (reference sequence). The CDR3 is 10 residues long. CDR3 amino acids: CAWGDRAMVF. For the CDR3, the DNA is TGTGCCTGGGGTGACAGGGCTATGGTCTTC.

This clone was found once. This chain joins TRBV29-1 and TRBJ2-7; TRBD2 matches at 7 bases. CDR1 and CDR2 from the germline V gene are SQVTM and ANQGSEA. The CDR3 totals 14 residues. Trimming took 4 bases from V and 0 from J; bases not matched to a gene: 6. In nucleotides, the CDR3 is TGCAGCGTTGCCGTTGCGGGGGACTCCTACGAGCAGTACTTC. It encodes CSVAVAGDSYEQYF.

The chain combines TRBV29-1 with TRBJ1-2; D is undetermined. Trimming took off 7 bases at V and 3 bases at J, with 18 bases between the two ends. CDR1 is SQVTM, CDR2 ANQGSEA, per germline. The CDR3 has 14 residues. CDR3 nucleotide sequence: TGCAGCGGCACTCCTGTGACTGACGACTATGGCTACACCTTC. Amino acids: CSGTPVTDDYGYTF.